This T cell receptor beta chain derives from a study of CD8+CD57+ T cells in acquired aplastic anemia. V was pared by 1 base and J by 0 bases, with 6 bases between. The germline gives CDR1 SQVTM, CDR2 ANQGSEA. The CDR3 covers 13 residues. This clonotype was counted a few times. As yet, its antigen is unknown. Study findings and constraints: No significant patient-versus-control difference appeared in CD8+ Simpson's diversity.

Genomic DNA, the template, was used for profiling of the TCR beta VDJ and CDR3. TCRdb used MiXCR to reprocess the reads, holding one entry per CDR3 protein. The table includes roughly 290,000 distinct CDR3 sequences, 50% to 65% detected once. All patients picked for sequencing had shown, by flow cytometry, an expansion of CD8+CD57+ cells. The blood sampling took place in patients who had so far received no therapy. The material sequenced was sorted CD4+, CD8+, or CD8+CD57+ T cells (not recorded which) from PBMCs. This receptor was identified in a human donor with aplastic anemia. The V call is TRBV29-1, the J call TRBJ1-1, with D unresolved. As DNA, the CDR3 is TGCAGCGTTGAAGGACGGATGAACACTGAAGCTTTCTTT. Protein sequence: CSVEGRMNTEAFF.